This T cell receptor (beta chain) was captured by sequencing in a study of T cells in tuberculosis. V was trimmed by 3 bases and J by 6 bases, leaving 12 bases between them. The CDR3 has 14 amino acids. The germline gives CDR1 MNHNY, CDR2 SVGAGI (reference sequence). Sorting used thawed, overnight-rested PBMC stained with anti-CD3, a viability dye and GMM-loaded CD1B tetramer. The lipid loaded on the CD1B tetramers was C32 glucose monomycolate from Rhodococcus equi. Before cryopreservation, the sorted PBMC lost their CD14-expressing monocytes. Tetramer-negative cells, some 100,000 per donor, were also sorted. No alpha-beta pairing information exists for these sequences. Only in-frame clones appear in the TCRdb table, and some are missing; sequencing was by immunoSEQ multiplex PCR. The sample contains 54,000 or so clones, 81% of which appear only once.

The clonotype was recovered from an adult woman with latent tuberculosis. V is TRBV6-6 and J is TRBJ1-3; D is possibly TRBD1 (6 bases). Sequences were obtained from CD1b-GMM tetramer-negative cells sorted from PBMCs. This CDR3 reads CASSYKRQANTIYF. The DNA for the CDR3 is TGTGCCAGCAGTTATAAAAGACAGGCAAACACCATATATTTT.